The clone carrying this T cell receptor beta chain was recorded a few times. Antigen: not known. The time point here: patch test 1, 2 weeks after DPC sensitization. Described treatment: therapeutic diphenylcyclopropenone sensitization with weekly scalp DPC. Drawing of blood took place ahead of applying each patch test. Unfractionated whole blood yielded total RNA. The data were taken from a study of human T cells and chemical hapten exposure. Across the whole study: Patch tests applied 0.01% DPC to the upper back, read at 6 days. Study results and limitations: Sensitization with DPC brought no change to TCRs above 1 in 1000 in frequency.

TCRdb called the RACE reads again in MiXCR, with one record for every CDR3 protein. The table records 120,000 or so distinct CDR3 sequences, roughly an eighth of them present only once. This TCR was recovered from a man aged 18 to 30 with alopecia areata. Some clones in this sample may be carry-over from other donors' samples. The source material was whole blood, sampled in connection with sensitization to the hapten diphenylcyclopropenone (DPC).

The CDR3, as DNA: TGTGCCAGCGGACAGGGGGCGAGTGGCAATCAGCCCCAGCATTTT. It encodes CASGQGASGNQPQHF. The chain recombines TRBV6-1 with TRBJ1-5; 11 positions match TRBD1. With V trimmed by 8 bases and J by 2 bases, 5 bases remained unmatched. Germline values: CDR1 MNHNS, CDR2 SASEGT. The CDR3 contains 15 residues.